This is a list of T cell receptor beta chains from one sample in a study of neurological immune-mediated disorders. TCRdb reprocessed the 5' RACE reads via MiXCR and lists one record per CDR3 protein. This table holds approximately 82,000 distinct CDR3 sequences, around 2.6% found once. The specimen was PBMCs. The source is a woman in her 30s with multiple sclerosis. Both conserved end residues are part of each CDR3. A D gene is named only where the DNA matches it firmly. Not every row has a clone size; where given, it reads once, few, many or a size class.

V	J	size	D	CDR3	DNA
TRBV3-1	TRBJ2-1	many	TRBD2	CASSQGLAGYNEQFF	TGTGCCAGCAGCCAAGGACTAGCGGGGTACAATGAGCAGTTCTTC
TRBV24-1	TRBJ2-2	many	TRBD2	CATGLAGGPGELFF	TGTGCCACCGGTCTAGCGGGAGGGCCCGGGGAGCTGTTTTTT
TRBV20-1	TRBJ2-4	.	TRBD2	CSAIGTSGRENIQYF	TGCAGTGCTATCGGAACTAGCGGGAGGGAAAACATTCAGTACTTC
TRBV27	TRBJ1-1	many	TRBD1	CATRQGNTGNTEAFF	TGTGCCACTAGACAGGGTAATACGGGGAACACTGAAGCTTTCTTT
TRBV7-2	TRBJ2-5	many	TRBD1	CASSTGQGKVQETQYF	TGTGCCAGCAGTACTGGACAGGGGAAGGTCCAAGAGACCCAGTACTTC
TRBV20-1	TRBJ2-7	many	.	CSATRDGGFGGSEQYF	TGCAGTGCTACCCGGGACGGCGGATTCGGAGGGTCCGAGCAGTACTTC
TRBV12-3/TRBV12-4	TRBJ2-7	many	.	CASSLGPGTYEQYF	TGTGCCAGCAGTTTAGGGCCCGGGACCTACGAGCAGTACTTC
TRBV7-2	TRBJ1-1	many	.	CASSLSSEAFF	TGTGCCAGCAGCTTAAGCTCGGAAGCTTTCTTT
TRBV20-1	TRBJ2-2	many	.	CSARAGSVGATGELFF	TGCAGTGCTAGAGCGGGGTCGGTGGGTGCCACCGGGGAGCTGTTTTTT
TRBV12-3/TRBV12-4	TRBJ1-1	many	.	CATDKREQWGLNTEAFF	TGTGCCACCGACAAAAGGGAGCAATGGGGTTTGAACACTGAAGCTTTCTTT
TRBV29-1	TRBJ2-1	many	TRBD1	CSVVPQGVSSYNEQFF	TGCAGCGTTGTTCCGCAGGGGGTAAGCTCCTACAATGAGCAGTTCTTC
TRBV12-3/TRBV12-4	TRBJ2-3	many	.	CASSLVRKDTQYF	TGTGCCAGCAGTTTAGTCAGGAAAGATACGCAGTATTTT
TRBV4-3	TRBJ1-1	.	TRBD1	CASSQDRGRTTEAFF	TGCGCCAGCAGCCAAGACAGGGGGCGAACTACTGAAGCTTTCTTT
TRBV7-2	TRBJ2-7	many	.	CASSLEGFSYEQYF	TGTGCCAGCAGCTTAGAAGGGTTCTCCTACGAGCAGTACTTC
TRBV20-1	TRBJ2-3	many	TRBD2	CSASSLAGKGSTDTQYF	TGCAGTGCTAGTTCCCTAGCGGGGAAGGGTAGCACAGATACGCAGTATTTT
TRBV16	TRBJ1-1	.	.	CASSPYSEENTEAFF	TGTGCCAGCAGCCCCTATTCCGAAGAAAACACTGAAGCTTTCTTT
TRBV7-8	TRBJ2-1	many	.	CASSLGSGTGADEQFF	TGTGCCAGCAGCTTAGGGAGCGGGACAGGCGCGGATGAGCAGTTCTTC
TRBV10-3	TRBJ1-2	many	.	CAIRESGAYGYTF	TGTGCCATCAGGGAATCAGGGGCCTATGGCTACACCTTC
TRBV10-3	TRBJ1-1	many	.	CAISESEGQSGGTEAFF	TGTGCCATCAGTGAGTCAGAGGGTCAGAGTGGCGGCACTGAAGCTTTCTTT
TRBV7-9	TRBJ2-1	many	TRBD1	CASSLLVTGGDNEQFF	TGTGCCAGCAGCTTACTCGTGACAGGGGGGGACAATGAGCAGTTCTTC
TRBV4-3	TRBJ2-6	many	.	CASSQGGDLSSGANVLTF	TGCGCCAGCAGCCAAGGGGGTGACCTAAGCTCTGGGGCCAACGTCCTGACTTTC
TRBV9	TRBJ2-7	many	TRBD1	CASSPGTGSWYEQYF	TGTGCCAGCAGCCCCGGGACAGGGTCTTGGTACGAGCAGTACTTC
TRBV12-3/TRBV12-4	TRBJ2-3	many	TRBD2	CASSPGLAGGTDTQYF	TGTGCCAGCAGCCCAGGACTAGCGGGAGGCACAGATACGCAGTATTTT
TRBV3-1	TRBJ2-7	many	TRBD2	CASSLAGAYEEQYF	TGTGCCAGCAGCCTGGCGGGAGCGTATGAGGAGCAGTACTTC
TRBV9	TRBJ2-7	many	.	CASSVAGTSSYEQYF	TGTGCCAGCAGCGTAGCCGGTACGAGCTCCTACGAGCAGTACTTC
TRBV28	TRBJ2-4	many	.	CASSLTIAKNIQYF	TGTGCCAGCAGTCTAACAATAGCCAAAAACATTCAGTACTTC
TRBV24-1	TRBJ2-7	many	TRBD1	CATSDFKNRDRGSRDYEQYF	TGTGCCACCAGTGATTTTAAGAACCGGGACAGGGGGAGTAGAGACTACGAGCAGTACTTC
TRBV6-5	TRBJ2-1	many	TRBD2	CASRRTSSSYNEQFF	TGTGCCAGCAGGCGGACTAGCAGCTCCTACAATGAGCAGTTCTTC
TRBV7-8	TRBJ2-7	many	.	CASSLQASYEQYF	TGTGCCAGCAGCTTACAGGCTAGCTACGAGCAGTACTTC
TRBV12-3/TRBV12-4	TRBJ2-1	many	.	CASSSWGGRPSSYNEQFF	TGTGCCAGCAGTTCTTGGGGTGGGCGCCCGAGCTCCTACAATGAGCAGTTCTTC
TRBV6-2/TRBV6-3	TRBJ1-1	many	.	CASSYGTLEAFF	TGTGCCAGCAGTTACGGCACTCTTGAAGCTTTCTTT
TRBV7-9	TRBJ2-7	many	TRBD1	CATRTGSEQYF	TGTGCCACCAGGACAGGGTCTGAGCAGTACTTC
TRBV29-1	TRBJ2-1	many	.	CSGADNEQFF	TGCAGCGGAGCGGACAATGAGCAGTTCTTC
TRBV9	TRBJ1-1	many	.	CASSVEAMNTEAFF	TGTGCCAGCAGCGTAGAAGCTATGAACACTGAAGCTTTCTTT
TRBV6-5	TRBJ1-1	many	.	CASSYSGNINTEAFF	TGTGCCAGCAGTTACTCTGGAAATATAAACACTGAAGCTTTCTTT
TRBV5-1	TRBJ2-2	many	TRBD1	CASSRPGQANTGELFF	TGCGCCAGCAGCAGACCGGGACAGGCGAACACCGGGGAGCTGTTTTTT